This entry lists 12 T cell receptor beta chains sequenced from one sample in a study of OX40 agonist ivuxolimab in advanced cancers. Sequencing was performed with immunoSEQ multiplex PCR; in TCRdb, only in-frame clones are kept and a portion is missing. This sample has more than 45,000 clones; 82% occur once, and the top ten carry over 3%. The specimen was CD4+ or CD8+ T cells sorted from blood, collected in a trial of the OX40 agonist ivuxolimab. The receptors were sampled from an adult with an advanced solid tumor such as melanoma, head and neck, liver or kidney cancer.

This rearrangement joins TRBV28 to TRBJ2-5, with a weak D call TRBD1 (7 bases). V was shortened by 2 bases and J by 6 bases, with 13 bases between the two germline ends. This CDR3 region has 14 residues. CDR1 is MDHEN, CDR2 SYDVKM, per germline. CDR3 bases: TGTGCCAGCAGTTTAGGAGGGGGCGGAAAGACCCAGTACTTC. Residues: CASSLGGGGKTQYF. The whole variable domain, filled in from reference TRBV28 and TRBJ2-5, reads DVKVTQSSRYLVKRTGEKVFLECVQDMDHENMFWYRQDPGLGLRLIYFSYDVKMKEKGDIPEGYSVSREKKERFSLILESASTNQTSMYLCASSLGGGGKTQYFGPGTRLLVL.

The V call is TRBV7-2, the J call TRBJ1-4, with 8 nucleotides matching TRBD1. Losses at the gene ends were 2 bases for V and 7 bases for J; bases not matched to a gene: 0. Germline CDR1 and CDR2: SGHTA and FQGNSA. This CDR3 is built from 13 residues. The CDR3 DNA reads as TGTGCCAGCAGCTTAACAGGGGGTGAAAAACTGTTTTTT. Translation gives CASSLTGGEKLFF.

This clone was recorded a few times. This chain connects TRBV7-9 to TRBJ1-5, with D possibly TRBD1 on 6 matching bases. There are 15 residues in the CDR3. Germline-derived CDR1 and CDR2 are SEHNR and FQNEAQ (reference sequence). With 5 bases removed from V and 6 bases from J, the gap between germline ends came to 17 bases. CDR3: CASSPAGAEGQPQHF. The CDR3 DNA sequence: TGTGCCAGCAGCCCCGCGGGGGCAGAAGGTCAGCCCCAGCATTTT. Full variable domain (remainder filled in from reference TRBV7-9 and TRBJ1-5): DTGVSQNPRHKITKRGQNVTFRCDPISEHNRLYWYRQTLGQGPEFLTYFQNEAQLEKSRLLSDRFSAERPKGSFSTLEIQRTEQGDSAMYLCASSPAGAEGQPQHFGDGTRLSIL.

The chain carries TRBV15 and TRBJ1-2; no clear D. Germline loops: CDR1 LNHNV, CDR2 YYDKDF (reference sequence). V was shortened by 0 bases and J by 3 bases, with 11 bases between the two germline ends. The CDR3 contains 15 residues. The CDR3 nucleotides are TGTGCCACCAGCAGAGATTTAGGGCAGCACTATGGCTACACCTTC. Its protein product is CATSRDLGQHYGYTF.

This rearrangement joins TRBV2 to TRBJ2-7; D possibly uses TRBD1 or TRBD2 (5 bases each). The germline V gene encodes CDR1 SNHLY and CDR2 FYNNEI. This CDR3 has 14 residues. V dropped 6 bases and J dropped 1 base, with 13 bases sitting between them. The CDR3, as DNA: TGTGCCAGCAGATTGGGGACGGAATCCTACGAGCAGTACTTC. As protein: CASRLGTESYEQYF.

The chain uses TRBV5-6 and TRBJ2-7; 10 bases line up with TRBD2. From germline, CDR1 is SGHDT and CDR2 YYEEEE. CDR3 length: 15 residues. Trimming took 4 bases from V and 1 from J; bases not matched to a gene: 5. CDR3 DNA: TGTGCCAGCAGCCCAATGACTAGCGGGTCCTACGAGCAGTACTTC. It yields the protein CASSPMTSGSYEQYF. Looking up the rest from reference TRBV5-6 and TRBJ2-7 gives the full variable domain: DAGVTQSPTHLIKTRGQQVTLRCSPKSGHDTVSWYQQALGQGPQFIFQYYEEEERQRGNFPDRFSGHQFPNYSSELNVNALLLGDSALYLCASSPMTSGSYEQYFGPGTRLTVT.

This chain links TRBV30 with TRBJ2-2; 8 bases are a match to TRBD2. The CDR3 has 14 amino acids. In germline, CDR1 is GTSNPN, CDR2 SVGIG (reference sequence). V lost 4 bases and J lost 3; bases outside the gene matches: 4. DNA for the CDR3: TGTGCCTGGAAAGCCGGGGGGGACACCGGGGAGCTGTTTTTT. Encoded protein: CAWKAGGDTGELFF.

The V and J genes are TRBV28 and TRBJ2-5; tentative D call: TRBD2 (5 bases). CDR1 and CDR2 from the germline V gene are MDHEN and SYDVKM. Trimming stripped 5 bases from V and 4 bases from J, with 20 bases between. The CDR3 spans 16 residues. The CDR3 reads CASSPAGNPNGETQYF. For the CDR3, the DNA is TGTGCCAGCAGTCCCGCCGGGAACCCCAACGGAGAGACCCAGTACTTC. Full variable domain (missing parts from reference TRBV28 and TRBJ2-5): DVKVTQSSRYLVKRTGEKVFLECVQDMDHENMFWYRQDPGLGLRLIYFSYDVKMKEKGDIPEGYSVSREKKERFSLILESASTNQTSMYLCASSPAGNPNGETQYFGPGTRLLVL.

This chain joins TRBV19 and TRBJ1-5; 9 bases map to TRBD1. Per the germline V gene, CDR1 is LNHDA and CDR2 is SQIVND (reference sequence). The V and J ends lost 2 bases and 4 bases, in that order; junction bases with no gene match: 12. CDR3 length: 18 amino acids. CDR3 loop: CASSIKDRGPPGNQPQHF. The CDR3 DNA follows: TGTGCCAGTAGTATAAAGGACAGGGGCCCCCCGGGGAATCAGCCCCAGCATTTT.

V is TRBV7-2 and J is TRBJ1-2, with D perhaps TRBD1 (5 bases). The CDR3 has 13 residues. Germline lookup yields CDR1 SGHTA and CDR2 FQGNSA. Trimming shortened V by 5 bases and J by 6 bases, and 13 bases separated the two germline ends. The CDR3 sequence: CASSRETVHGYTF. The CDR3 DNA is TGTGCCAGCAGCCGCGAGACAGTCCATGGCTACACCTTC.

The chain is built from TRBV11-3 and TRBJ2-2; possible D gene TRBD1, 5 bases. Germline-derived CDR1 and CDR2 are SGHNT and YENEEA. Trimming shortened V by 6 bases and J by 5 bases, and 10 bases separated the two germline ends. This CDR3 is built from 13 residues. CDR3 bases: TGTGCCAGCAGTATTCACAGGACCGGGGAGCTGTTTTTT. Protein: CASSIHRTGELFF.

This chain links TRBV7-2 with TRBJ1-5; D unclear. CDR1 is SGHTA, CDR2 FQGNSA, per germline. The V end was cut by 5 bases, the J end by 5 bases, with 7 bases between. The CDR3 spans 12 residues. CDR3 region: CASSNLDQPQHF. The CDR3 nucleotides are TGTGCCAGCAGCAACCTAGATCAGCCCCAGCATTTT.